The 11 T cell receptor beta chains given below trace back to one sample, sequenced in a study of blood T cell repertoires in COVID-19. Sequenced by immunoSEQ multiplex PCR; TCRdb stores in-frame clones only, minus some. The sample has some 150,000 clones, roughly 80% seen once; the top ten hold around 28%. The sequencing sample was made of peripheral blood. All receptors derive from a woman in her sixties or seventies with acute or convalescent COVID-19.

In this sample, this clone turned up once. The chain has TRBV3-1 (or the pseudogene TRBV3-2) and TRBJ2-6; D is perhaps TRBD1 (7 bases). The germline CDR1 and CDR2 sequences are LGHDT and YNNKEL (reference sequence). Deletions cut 4 bases from V and 1 base from J, with 11 bases between. The CDR3 has 16 residues. CDR3 bases: TGTGCCAGCAGCCGCGGGACAGCGTCTGGGGCCAACGTCCTGACTTTC. Translated: CASSRGTASGANVLTF.

V gene TRBV27 combines with J gene TRBJ1-2; 9 positions match TRBD1. Per the germline V gene, CDR1 is MNHEY and CDR2 is SMNVEV (reference sequence). With 6 bases clipped from V and 3 bases from J, the junction kept 11 bases outside the gene matches. The CDR3 is 16 amino acids. The CDR3 region has the DNA TGTGCCAGCAGCCAGACCCTGACAGGGGGGTACTATGGCTACACCTTC. This gives the protein CASSQTLTGGYYGYTF.

The rearrangement joins TRBV5-1 to TRBJ1-1; D remains unclear. Trimming shortened V by 2 bases and J by 6 bases, and 14 bases separated the two germline ends. The CDR3 is 14 residues long. Per germline, CDR1 SGHRS and CDR2 YFSETQ. The CDR3 bases are TGCGCCAGCAGCTTCGGGGATGTGGGCCCTGAAGCTTTCTTT. It is translated as CASSFGDVGPEAFF.

The V gene is TRBV6-5, the J gene TRBJ1-2, with D unclear. The V end lost 4 bases, the J end lost 6 bases, and 12 bases lay between the germline ends. The germline CDR1 and CDR2 sequences are MNHEY and SVGAGI. The CDR3 consists of 13 residues. CDR3 loop: CASSSMRGNGYTF. The CDR3 DNA follows: TGTGCCAGCAGTTCCATGCGAGGGAATGGCTACACCTTC.

V usage is TRBV27 and J usage is TRBJ1-5; possible D gene TRBD1, 6 bases. The V end was cut by 6 bases, the J end by 2 bases, with 11 bases between. Looked up from germline, CDR1 is MNHEY and CDR2 is SMNVEV (reference sequence). The CDR3 is 14 residues long. The CDR3 region has the DNA TGTGCCAGCAGCCCGCGGACAGGCAATCAGCCCCAGCATTTT. Protein sequence: CASSPRTGNQPQHF.

This clone appeared a single time. The J gene is TRBJ1-6, the V gene TRBV11-2, with a possible D match to TRBD1 (6 bases). The CDR3 runs 15 residues. Trimming removed 1 base from V and 9 bases from J, with 13 bases in between. Germline V gives CDR1 SGHAT, CDR2 FQNNGV. The CDR3 nucleotides are TGTGCCAGCAGCTTAGTCCAGGGGCTAGGTTCACCCCTCCACTTT. It is translated as CASSLVQGLGSPLHF.

The J gene is TRBJ2-5, the V gene TRBV7-2; D remains ambiguous. Germline V CDR1 and CDR2: SGHTA, FQGNSA. V was pared by 3 bases and J by 5 bases, with 13 bases between. This CDR3 is 14 amino acids long. DNA of the CDR3: TGTGCCAGCAGCTTGGGCATGAATCGGGAGACCCAGTACTTC. It translates to CASSLGMNRETQYF.

The rearrangement uses TRBV24-1 and TRBJ2-1, with D perhaps matching TRBD2 (5 bases). This CDR3 contains 15 residues. The germline V gene encodes CDR1 KGHDR and CDR2 SFDVKD. Trimming stripped 6 bases from V and 2 bases from J, with 13 bases between. The CDR3, as DNA: TGTGCCACCAGTAAGAGAAGCGGAACCTACAATGAGCAGTTCTTC. Its translation: CATSKRSGTYNEQFF.

The chain links TRBV3-1 (or the pseudogene TRBV3-2) to TRBJ1-5; possibly TRBD1 for D (6 bases). Germline assignment: CDR1 LGHDT and CDR2 YNNKEL (reference sequence). Between the trimmed V and J ends, which lost 4 bases and 6 bases, there was a span of 7 bases. This CDR3 is 12 amino acids long. CDR3 sequence reads: CASSPGAQPQHF. CDR3 nucleotide sequence: TGTGCCAGCAGCCCAGGGGCTCAGCCCCAGCATTTT.

The rearrangement joins TRBV6-5 to TRBJ1-2; 7 nucleotides agree with TRBD1. CDR1 and CDR2 from the germline V gene are MNHEY and SVGAGI. Unmatched junction bases numbered 8, after V lost 10 bases and J lost 3 bases. The length of the CDR3 is 13 residues. As DNA, the CDR3 is TGTGCCACTCGCTCAGGGGGTCACTATGGCTACACCTTC. Translated: CATRSGGHYGYTF.

The chain couples TRBV28 to TRBJ2-7; TRBD1 agrees at 8 bases. The CDR3 sequence is 14 residues long. The germline V gene has CDR1 MDHEN and CDR2 SYDVKM. J lost 9 bases, V lost 3 bases, and 10 bases had no gene match. In DNA, the CDR3 is TGTGCCAGCAGTTTTAGCCTGGACAGGGTCGGGCAGTACGTC. Protein: CASSFSLDRVGQYV.